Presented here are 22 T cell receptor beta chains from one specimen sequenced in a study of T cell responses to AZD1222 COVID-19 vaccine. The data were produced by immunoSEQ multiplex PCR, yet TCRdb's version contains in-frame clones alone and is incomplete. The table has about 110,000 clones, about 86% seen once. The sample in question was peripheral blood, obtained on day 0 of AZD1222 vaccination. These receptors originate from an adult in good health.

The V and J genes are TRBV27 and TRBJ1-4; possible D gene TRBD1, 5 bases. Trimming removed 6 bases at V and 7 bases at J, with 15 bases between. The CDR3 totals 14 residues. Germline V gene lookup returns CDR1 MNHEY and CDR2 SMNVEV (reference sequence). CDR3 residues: CASRGRGEREKLFF. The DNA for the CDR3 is TGTGCCAGCAGGGGGCGAGGGGAGCGTGAAAAACTGTTTTTT.

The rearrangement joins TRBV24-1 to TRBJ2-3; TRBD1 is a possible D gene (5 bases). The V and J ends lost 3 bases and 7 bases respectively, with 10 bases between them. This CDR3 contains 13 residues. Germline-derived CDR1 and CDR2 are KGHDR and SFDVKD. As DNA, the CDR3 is TGTGCCACCAGTGATGACAGTGCAAATACGCAGTATTTT. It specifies CATSDDSANTQYF.

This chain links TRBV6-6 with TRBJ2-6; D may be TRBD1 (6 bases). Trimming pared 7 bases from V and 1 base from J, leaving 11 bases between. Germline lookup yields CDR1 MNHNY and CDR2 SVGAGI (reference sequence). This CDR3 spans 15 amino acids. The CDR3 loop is CASNRQESGANVLTF. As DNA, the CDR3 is TGTGCCAGCAACCGACAGGAGTCTGGGGCCAACGTCCTGACTTTC.

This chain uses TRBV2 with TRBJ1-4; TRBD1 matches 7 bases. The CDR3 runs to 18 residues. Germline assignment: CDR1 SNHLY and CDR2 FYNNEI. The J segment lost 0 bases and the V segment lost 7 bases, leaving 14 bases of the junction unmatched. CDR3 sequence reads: CASKTPTGPRATNEKLFF. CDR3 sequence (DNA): TGTGCCAGCAAGACACCGACAGGGCCTAGGGCAACTAATGAAAAACTGTTTTTT.

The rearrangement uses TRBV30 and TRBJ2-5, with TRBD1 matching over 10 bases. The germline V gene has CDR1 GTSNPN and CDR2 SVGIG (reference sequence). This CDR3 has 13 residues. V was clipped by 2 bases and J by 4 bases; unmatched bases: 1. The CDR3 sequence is CAWSRDRGETQYF. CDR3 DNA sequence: TGTGCCTGGAGTAGGGACAGGGGAGAGACCCAGTACTTC.

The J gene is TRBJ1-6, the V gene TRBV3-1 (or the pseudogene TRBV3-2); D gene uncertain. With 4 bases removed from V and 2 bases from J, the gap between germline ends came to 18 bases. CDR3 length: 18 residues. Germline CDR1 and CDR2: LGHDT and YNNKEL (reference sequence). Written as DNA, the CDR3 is TGTGCCAGCAGCCCCATTGGAGTGACTCCGACCTATAATTCACCCCTCCACTTT. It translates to CASSPIGVTPTYNSPLHF.

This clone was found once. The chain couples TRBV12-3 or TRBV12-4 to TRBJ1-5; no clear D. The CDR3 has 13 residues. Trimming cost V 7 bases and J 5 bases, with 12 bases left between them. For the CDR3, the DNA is TGTGCCAGCACCTGGACGTTCGATCAGCCCCAGCATTTT. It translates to CASTWTFDQPQHF.

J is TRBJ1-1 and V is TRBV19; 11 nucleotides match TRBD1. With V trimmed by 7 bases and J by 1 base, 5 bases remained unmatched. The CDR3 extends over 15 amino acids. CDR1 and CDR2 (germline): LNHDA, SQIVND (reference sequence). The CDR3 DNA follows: TGTGCCAGTACCGGGACAGGGGGATGGAACACTGAAGCTTTCTTT. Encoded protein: CASTGTGGWNTEAFF.

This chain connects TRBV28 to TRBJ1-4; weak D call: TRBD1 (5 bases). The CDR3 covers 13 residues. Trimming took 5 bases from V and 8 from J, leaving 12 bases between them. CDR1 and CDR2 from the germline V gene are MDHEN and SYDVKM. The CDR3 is CASSRQIKEKLFF. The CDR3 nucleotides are TGTGCCAGCAGTAGACAGATAAAGGAAAAACTGTTTTTT.

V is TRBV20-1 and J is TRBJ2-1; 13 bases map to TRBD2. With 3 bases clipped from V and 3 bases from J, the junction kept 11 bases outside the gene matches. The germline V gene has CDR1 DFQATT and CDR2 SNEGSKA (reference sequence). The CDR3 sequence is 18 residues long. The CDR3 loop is CSASSLGLAGVNYNEQFF. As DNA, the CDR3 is TGCAGTGCTAGTTCCCTCGGACTAGCGGGGGTTAACTACAATGAGCAGTTCTTC.

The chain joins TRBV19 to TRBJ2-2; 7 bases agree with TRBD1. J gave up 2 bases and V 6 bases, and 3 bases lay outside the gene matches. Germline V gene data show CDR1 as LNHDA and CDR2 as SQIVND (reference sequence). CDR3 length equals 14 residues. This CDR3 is CASRGTVNTGELFF. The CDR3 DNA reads TGTGCCAGTAGAGGGACAGTCAACACCGGGGAGCTGTTTTTT.

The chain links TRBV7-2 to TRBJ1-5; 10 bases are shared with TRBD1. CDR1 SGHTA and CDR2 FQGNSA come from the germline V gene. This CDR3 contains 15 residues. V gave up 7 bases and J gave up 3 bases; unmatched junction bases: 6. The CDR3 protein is CASTPGQGYNQPQHF. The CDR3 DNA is TGTGCCAGCACTCCGGGACAGGGGTACAATCAGCCCCAGCATTTT. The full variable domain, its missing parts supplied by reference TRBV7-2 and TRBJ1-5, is GAGVSQSPSNKVTEKGKDVELRCDPISGHTALYWYRQSLGQGLEFLIYFQGNSAPDKSGLPSDRFSAERTGGSVSTLTIQRTQQEDSAVYLCASTPGQGYNQPQHFGDGTRLSIL.

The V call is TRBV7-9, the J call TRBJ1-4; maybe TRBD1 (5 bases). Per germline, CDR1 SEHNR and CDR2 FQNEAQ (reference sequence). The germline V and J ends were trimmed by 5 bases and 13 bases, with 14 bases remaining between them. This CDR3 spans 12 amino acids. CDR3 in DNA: TGTGCCAGCAGCCGAGAGGCCGACAGACTGTTTTTT. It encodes CASSREADRLFF.

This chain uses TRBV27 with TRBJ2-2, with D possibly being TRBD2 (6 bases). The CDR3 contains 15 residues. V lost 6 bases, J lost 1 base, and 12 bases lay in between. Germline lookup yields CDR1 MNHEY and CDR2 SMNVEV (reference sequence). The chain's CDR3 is CASSHNSGNTGELFF. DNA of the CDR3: TGTGCCAGCAGCCATAATAGCGGGAACACCGGGGAGCTGTTTTTT.

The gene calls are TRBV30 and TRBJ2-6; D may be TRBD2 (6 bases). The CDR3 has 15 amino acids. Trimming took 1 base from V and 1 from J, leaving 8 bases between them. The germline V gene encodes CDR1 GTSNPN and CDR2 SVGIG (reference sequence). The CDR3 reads CAWSGAGSGANVLTF. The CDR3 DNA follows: TGTGCCTGGAGTGGGGCGGGGTCTGGGGCCAACGTCCTGACTTTC.

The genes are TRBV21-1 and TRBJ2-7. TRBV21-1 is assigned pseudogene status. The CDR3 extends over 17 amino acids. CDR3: CASSKARPDLRTYEQYF. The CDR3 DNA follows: TGTGCCAGCAGCAAAGCGCGACCGGACCTAAGAACCTACGAGCAGTACTTC.

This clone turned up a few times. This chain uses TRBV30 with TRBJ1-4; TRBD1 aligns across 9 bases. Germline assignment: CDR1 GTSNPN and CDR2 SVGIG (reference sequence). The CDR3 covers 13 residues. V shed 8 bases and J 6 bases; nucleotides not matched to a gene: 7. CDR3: CAANRGQDEKLFF. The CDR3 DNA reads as TGTGCCGCCAACAGGGGGCAGGATGAAAAACTGTTTTTT.

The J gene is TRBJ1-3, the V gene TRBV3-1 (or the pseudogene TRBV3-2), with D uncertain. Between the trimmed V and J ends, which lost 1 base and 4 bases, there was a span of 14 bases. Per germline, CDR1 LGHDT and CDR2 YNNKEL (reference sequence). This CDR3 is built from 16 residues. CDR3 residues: CASSQGRSWAGNTIYF. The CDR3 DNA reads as TGTGCCAGCAGCCAAGGCCGCAGTTGGGCCGGAAACACCATATATTTT.

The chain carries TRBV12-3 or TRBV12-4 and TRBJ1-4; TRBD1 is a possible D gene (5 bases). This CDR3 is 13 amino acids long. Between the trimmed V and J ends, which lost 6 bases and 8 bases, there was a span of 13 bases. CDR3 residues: CASRTQGGEKLFF. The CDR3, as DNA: TGTGCCAGCAGGACCCAGGGTGGGGAAAAACTGTTTTTT.

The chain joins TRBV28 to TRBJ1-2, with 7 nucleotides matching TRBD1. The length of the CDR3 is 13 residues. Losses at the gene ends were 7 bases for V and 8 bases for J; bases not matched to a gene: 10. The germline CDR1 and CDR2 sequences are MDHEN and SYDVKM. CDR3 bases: TGTGCCAGCACCTTTGACAGGGTTGGCGGCTACACCTTC. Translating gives CASTFDRVGGYTF.

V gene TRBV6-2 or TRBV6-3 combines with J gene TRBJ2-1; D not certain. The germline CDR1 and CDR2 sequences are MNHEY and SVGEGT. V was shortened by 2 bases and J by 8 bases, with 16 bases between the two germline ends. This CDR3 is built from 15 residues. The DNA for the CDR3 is TGTGCCAGCAGTTACGACACTTTACGGTTCCATGAGCAGTTCTTC. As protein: CASSYDTLRFHEQFF.

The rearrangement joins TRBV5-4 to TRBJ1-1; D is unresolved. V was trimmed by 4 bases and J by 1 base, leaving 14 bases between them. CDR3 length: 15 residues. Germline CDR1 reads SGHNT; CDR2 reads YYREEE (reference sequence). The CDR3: CASSPGLMSNTEAFF. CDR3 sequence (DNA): TGTGCCAGCAGCCCGGGCTTGATGTCGAACACTGAAGCTTTCTTT.